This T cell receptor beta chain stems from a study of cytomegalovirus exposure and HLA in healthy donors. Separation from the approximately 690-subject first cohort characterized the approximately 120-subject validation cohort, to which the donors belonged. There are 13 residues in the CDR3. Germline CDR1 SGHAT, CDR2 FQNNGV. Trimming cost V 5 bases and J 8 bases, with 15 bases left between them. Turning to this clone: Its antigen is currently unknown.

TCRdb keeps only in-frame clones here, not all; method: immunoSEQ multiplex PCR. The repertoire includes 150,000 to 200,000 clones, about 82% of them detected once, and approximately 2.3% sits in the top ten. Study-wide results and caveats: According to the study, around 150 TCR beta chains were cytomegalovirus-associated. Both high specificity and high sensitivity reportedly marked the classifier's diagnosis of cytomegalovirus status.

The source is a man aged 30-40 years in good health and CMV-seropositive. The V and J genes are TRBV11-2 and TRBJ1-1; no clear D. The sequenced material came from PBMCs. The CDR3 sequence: CASSPTMPREAFF. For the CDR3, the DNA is TGTGCCAGCAGCCCCACCATGCCTCGGGAAGCTTTCTTT.